This T cell receptor (beta chain) was captured by sequencing in a study of Graves' ophthalmopathy and Graves' hyperthyroidism. RNA served as the template for amplifying TCR beta CDR3 regions. First-round RT-PCR employed HTBI primers, with a second-round multiplex PCR after it. TCRdb passed the multiplex PCR reads through MiXCR, listing each CDR3 protein once. There are 740,000 or so distinct CDR3 sequences in the sample; 35% to 50% occur only once, and about 40% lies in the top ten. The CDR3 runs 16 residues. CDR1 SGHAT and CDR2 FQDESV come from the germline V gene (reference sequence). The V segment lost 4 bases and the J segment 5 bases; nucleotides outside the gene matches: 12.

Sequenced sample: peripheral blood. The chain couples TRBV11-1 to TRBJ2-5; 8 bases fit TRBD2. This sequence was found in an adult man with Graves' ophthalmopathy. The CDR3 DNA reads as TGTGCCAGCAGCTCTAATCGGGTTTCGGGAGGGGAGACCCAGTACTTC. It is translated as CASSSNRVSGGETQYF.